This TCR beta chain is from a study of blood T cell repertoires in COVID-19. Study-wide background: T cells, B-cell-depleted T cells, or PBMCs provided the cDNA or gDNA that served as material.

V lost 2 bases to trimming and J lost 5 bases; unmatched junction nucleotides: 3. From germline, CDR1 is ENHRY and CDR2 SYGVKD. This CDR3 has 15 residues. As originally analysed: Reference gene primer amplification gave nucleated cell count estimates. Here immunoSEQ multiplex PCR was the method, and the copy in TCRdb shows in-frame clones only, minus some. The DNA was the basis for D and trimming; V, J and clone size are from that table. The table records around 180,000 clones, around 85% of them present only once. The rearrangement links TRBV10-3 to TRBJ1-4; 9 nucleotides line up with TRBD1. Sequencing was performed on peripheral blood. This TCR derives from a man aged 55-75 years with acute or convalescent COVID-19. This chain's CDR3 is CAISEVGTGNEKLFF. The CDR3 DNA reads as TGTGCCATCAGTGAGGTGGGGACAGGGAATGAAAAACTGTTTTTT.